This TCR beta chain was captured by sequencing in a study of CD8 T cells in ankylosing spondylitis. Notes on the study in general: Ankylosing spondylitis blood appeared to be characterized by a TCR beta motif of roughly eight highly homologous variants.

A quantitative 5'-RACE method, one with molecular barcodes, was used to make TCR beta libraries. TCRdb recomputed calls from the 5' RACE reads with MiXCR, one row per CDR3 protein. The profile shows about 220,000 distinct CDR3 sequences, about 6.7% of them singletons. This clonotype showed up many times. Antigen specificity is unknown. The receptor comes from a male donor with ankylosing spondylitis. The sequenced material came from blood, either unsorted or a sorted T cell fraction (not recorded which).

CDR3 in amino acids: CASVLREETQYF. In DNA, the CDR3 is TGTGCCAGCGTGTTGAGGGAAGAGACCCAGTACTTC. The chain combines TRBV7-9 with TRBJ2-5; tentative D call: TRBD2 (5 bases). The germline V and J ends were trimmed by 8 bases and 3 bases, with 10 bases remaining between them. The germline CDR1 and CDR2 sequences are SEHNR and FQNEAQ (reference sequence). CDR3 size: 12 residues.